This TCR beta chain was identified in a study of CD8 T cells in Susac syndrome. CD8+ and CD4+ T cells taken from blood had their TCR beta sequenced. Treatment-naive patients with stable or active relapsing-remitting disease were the multiple sclerosis controls. FACS enriched CD8+ TEMRA cells, while bulk CD8+ and CD4+ were negatively isolated. V shed 1 base, J shed 8 bases, and the junction held 2 bases outside the gene matches. The CDR3 has 14 amino acids. Germline assignment: CDR1 DFQATT and CDR2 SNEGSKA (reference sequence). Random hexamers served to reverse transcribe roughly 0.45 to 1 ug RNA. Using its own MiXCR run on the immunoSEQ multiplex PCR reads, TCRdb lists one record per CDR3 protein. In the table there are about 76,000 distinct CDR3 sequences, roughly 91% of which are singletons.

This sequence originates from a human donor with multiple sclerosis. The rearrangement links TRBV20-1 to TRBJ2-1; TRBD2 matches at 13 bases. Sequencing input: CD8+ T cells from PBMCs. CDR3 sequence: CSARVLAGGYEQFF. DNA of the CDR3: TGCAGTGCTAGAGTACTAGCGGGAGGGTATGAGCAGTTCTTC.